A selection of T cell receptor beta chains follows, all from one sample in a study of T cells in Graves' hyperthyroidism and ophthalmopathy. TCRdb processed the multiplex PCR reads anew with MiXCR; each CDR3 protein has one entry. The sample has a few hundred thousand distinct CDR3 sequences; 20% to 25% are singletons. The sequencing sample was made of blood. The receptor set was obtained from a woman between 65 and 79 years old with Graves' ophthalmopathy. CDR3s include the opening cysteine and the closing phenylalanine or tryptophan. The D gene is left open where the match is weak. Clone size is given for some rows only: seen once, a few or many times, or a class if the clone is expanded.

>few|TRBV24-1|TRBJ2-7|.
CATSDATRSKEQYF
TGTGCCACCAGTGATGCTACTAGGTCCAAAGAGCAGTACTTC
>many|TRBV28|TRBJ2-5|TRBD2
CASRPSGSAETQYF
TGTGCCAGCAGACCTAGCGGGAGTGCAGAGACCCAGTACTTC
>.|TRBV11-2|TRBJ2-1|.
CASSLFPTRLGYNEQFF
TGTGCCAGCAGCCTTTTTCCTACCCGACTGGGGTACAATGAGCAGTTCTTC
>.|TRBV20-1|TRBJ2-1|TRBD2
CSARRLAGGFPYNEQFF
TGCAGTGCCCGGAGGCTAGCGGGAGGTTTTCCCTACAATGAGCAGTTCTTC
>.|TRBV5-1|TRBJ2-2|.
CASSTGLATGELFF
TGCGCCAGCAGCACCGGACTGGCCACCGGGGAGCTGTTTTTT
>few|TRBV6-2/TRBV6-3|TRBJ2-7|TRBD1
CASSYRIDRERDEQYF
TGTGCCAGCAGTTATCGGATAGACAGGGAACGGGACGAGCAGTACTTC
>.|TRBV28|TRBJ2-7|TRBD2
CASSFNLAGEQYF
TGTGCCAGCAGTTTTAATTTAGCGGGTGAGCAGTACTTC
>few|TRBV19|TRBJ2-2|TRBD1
CASGETGVTGELFF
TGTGCCAGTGGAGAGACAGGGGTAACCGGGGAGCTGTTTTTT
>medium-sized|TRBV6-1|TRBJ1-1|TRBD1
CASSRQGGSEAFF
TGTGCCAGCAGTCGACAGGGAGGGTCTGAAGCTTTCTTT
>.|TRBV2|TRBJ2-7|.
CASVRATYEQYF
TGTGCCAGCGTGCGGGCCACCTACGAGCAGTACTTC
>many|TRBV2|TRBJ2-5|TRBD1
CASRPQGAQSETQYF
TGTGCCAGCAGACCACAGGGGGCCCAGAGCGAGACCCAGTACTTC